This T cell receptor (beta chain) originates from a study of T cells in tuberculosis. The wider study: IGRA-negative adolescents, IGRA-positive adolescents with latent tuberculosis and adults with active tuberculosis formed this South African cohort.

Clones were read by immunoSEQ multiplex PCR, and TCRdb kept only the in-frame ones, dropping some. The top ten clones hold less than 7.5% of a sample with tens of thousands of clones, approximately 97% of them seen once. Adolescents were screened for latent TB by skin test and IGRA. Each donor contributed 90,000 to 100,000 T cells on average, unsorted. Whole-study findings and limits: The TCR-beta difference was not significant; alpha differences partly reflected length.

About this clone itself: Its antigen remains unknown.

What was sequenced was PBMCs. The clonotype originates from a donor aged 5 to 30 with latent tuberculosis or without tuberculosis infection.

DNA of the CDR3: TGCGCCAGCAGCCAAGTGCGTTCAGGGGGAAGAGTAGTCCTCTCTGGGGCCAACGTCCTGACTTTC. This sequence encodes CASSQVRSGGRVVLSGANVLTF. The chain joins TRBV4-1 to TRBJ2-6; the match to TRBD1 covers 7 bases. J was trimmed by 0 bases and V by 1 base; bases with no gene match: 18. The CDR3 totals 22 residues. CDR1 and CDR2 (germline): MGHRA, YSYEKL.